The clone carrying this TCR beta chain has at least ten counts. This library used about 400 ng RNA and molecular barcoded adaptors spanning alpha/delta and beta/gamma chains. Each CDR3 protein gets one entry after TCRdb re-called the reads with MiXCR. The table has under 60,000 distinct CDR3 sequences, roughly 19% seen once; the top ten hold 15%. The CDR3 has 20 amino acids. The J segment lost 4 bases and the V segment lost 0 bases, leaving 18 bases of the junction unmatched. The germline gives CDR1 MNHEY, CDR2 SVGEGT. Bone marrow was sampled from every patient at the time of active disease. The sample is drawn from a study of read filtering for tumor transcriptome and immune sequencing. Overall study context: Patients were approximately 17 male and approximately 14 female, mean age approximately 70 years, range roughly 47 to 80.

Sequencing used a population of CD138-negative cells sorted from bone marrow. The source is a donor older than 35 with multiple myeloma. The chain is built from TRBV6-2 or TRBV6-3 and TRBJ1-5, with 7 bases that match TRBD1. The CDR3 protein is CASSYSRQGGPTRSNQPQHF. The CDR3 nucleotides are TGTGCCAGCAGTTACTCCCGACAGGGAGGGCCCACCCGCTCTAATCAGCCCCAGCATTTT.